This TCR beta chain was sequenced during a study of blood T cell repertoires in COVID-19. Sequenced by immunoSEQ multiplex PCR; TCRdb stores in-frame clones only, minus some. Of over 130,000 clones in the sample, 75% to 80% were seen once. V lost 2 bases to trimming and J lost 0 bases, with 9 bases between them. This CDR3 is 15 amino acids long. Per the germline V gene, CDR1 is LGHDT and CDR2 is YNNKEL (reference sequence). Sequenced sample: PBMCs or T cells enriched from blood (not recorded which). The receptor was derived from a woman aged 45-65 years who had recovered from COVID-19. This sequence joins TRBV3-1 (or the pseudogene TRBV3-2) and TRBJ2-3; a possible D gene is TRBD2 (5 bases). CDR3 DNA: TGTGCCAGCAGCCAATCCGGGATAAGCACAGATACGCAGTATTTT. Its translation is CASSQSGISTDTQYF.